This entry describes one T cell receptor (beta chain). Its antigen is as yet unknown. The CDR3 is made up of 15 amino acids. Trimming took off 3 bases at V and 7 bases at J, with 16 bases between the two ends. Germline V CDR1 and CDR2: KGHSH, LQKENI. This specimen belongs to a study of T-cell memory formation after mild COVID-19. General observations from the study: Cross-reactive memory appears to have joined, as suggested by some responding clones showing up in pre-infection memory.

MiXCR, run by TCRdb on the 5' RACE reads, gives a single entry per CDR3 protein. The repertoire includes hundreds of thousands of distinct CDR3 sequences, approximately 29% of them detected once, and 13% sits in the top ten. The V gene is TRBV18, the J gene TRBJ2-1; D may be TRBD1 or TRBD2 (6 bases each). The specimen sequenced was PBMCs or a T cell subset sorted from them (not recorded which). This TCR was recovered from an adult woman who had mild COVID-19 (a few samples of this study predate the infection). Cell type and time point are not known. The CDR3 nucleotides are TGTGCCAGCTCACCCGGTGGGGGGCAGTCTAATGAGCAGTTCTTC. The encoded protein is CASSPGGGQSNEQFF.